Listed here are 2 T cell receptor beta chains from one sample, sequenced in a study of lymphopenia after photon versus proton radiotherapy. The data were produced by immunoSEQ multiplex PCR, yet TCRdb's version contains in-frame clones alone and is incomplete. The profile shows tens of thousands of clones, about four fifths of them singletons. The source was peripheral blood, collected from a patient treated with photon-based radiotherapy. All receptors come from a man aged 45 to 65 with gastric cancer.

V is TRBV4-2 and J is TRBJ2-1; D uncertain. The germline V gene encodes CDR1 LGHNA and CDR2 YNFKEQ. Trimming took 1 base from V and 8 from J, leaving 12 bases between them. The CDR3 is 14 residues long. The CDR3 spells CASSQATSFHEQFF. CDR3 in DNA: TGTGCCAGCAGCCAAGCCACCTCATTCCATGAGCAGTTCTTC.

The sample holds a few counts of this clone. V and J are TRBV6-5 and TRBJ1-3; D may be TRBD1 (6 bases). Trimming shortened V by 4 bases and J by 4 bases, and 8 bases separated the two germline ends. Germline V gene data show CDR1 as MNHEY and CDR2 as SVGAGI. The CDR3 has 13 residues. The CDR3 region has the DNA TGTGCCAGCAGTTGGGACATCGGAAACACCATATATTTT. This codes for CASSWDIGNTIYF.